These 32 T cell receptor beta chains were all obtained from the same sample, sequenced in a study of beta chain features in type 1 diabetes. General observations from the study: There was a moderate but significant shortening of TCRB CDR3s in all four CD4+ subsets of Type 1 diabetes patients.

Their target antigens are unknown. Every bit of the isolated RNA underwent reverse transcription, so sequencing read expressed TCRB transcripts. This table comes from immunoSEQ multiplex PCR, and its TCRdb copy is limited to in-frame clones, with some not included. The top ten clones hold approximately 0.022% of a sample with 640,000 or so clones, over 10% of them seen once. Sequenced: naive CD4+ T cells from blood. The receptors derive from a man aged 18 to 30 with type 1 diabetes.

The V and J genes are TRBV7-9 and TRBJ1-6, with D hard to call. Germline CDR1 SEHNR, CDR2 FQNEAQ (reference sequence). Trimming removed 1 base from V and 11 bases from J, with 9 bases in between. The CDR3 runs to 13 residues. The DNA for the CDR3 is TGTGCCAGCAGCTTAGGGACGGAACCACCCCTCCACTTT. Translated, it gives CASSLGTEPPLHF.

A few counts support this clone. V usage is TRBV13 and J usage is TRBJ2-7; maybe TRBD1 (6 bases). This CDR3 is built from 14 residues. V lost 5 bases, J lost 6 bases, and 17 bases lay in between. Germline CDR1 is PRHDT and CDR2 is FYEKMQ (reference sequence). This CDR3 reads CASSQGLPAFEQYF. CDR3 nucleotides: TGTGCCAGCAGCCAGGGGCTGCCAGCTTTCGAGCAGTACTTC.

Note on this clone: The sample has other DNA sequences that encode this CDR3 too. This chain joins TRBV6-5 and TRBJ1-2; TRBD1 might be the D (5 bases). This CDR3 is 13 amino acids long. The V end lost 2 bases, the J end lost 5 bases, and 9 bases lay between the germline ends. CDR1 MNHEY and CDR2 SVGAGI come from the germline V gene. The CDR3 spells CASSYGTVYGYTF. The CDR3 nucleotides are TGTGCCAGCAGTTACGGGACGGTTTATGGCTACACCTTC.

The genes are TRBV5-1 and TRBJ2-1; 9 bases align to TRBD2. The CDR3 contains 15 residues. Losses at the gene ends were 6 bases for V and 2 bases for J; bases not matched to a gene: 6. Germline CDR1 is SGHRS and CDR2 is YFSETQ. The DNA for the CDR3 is TGCGCCAGCACCCTTTTAGCGGGGGCCTACAATGAGCAGTTCTTC. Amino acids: CASTLLAGAYNEQFF.

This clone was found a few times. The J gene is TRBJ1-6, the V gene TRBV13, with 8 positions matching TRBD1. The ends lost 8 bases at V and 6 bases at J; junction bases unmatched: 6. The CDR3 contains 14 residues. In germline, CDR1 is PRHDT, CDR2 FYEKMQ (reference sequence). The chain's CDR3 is CASRSDRVNSPLHF. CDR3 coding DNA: TGTGCCAGCCGCTCGGACAGGGTTAATTCACCCCTCCACTTT. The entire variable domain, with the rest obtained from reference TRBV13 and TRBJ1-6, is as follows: AAGVIQSPRHLIKEKRETATLKCYPIPRHDTVYWYQQGPGQDPQFLISFYEKMQSDKGSIPDRFSAQQFSDYHSELNMSSLELGDSALYFCASRSDRVNSPLHFGNGTRLTVT.

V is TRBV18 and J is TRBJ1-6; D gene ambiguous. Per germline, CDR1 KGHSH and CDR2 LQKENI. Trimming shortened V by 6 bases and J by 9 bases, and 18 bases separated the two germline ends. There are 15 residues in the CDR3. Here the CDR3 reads CASSHAERVGSPLHF. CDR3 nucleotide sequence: TGTGCCAGCTCCCATGCGGAGCGGGTCGGTTCACCCCTCCACTTT.

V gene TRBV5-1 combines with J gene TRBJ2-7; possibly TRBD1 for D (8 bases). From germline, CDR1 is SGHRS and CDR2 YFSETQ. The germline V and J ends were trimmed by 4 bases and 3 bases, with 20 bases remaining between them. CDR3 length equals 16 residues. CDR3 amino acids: CASSPTGVRGGYEQYF. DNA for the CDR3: TGCGCCAGCAGCCCGACAGGGGTACGCGGGGGCTACGAGCAGTACTTC.

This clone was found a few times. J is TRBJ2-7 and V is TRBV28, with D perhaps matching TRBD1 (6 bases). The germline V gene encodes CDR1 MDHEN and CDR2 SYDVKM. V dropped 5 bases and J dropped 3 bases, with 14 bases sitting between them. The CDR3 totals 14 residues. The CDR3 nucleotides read TGTGCCAGCAGTCGGCCAGGGGAAAGCTACGAGCAGTACTTC. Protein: CASSRPGESYEQYF.

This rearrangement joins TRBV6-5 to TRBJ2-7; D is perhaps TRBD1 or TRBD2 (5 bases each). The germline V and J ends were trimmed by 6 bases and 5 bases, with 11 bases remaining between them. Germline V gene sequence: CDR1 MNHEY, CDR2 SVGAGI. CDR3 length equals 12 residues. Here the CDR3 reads CASRIRDHEQYF. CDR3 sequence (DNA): TGTGCCAGCAGAATCAGGGACCACGAGCAGTACTTC.

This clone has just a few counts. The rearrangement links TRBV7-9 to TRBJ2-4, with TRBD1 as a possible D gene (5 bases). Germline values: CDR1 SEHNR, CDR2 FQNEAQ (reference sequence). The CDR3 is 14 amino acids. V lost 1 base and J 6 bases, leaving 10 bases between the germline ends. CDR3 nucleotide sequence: TGTGCCAGCAGCTTAGGGCAGGGAAGAAACATTCAGTACTTC. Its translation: CASSLGQGRNIQYF. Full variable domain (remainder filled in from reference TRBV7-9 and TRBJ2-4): DTGVSQNPRHKITKRGQNVTFRCDPISEHNRLYWYRQTLGQGPEFLTYFQNEAQLEKSRLLSDRFSAERPKGSFSTLEIQRTEQGDSAMYLCASSLGQGRNIQYFGAGTRLSVL.

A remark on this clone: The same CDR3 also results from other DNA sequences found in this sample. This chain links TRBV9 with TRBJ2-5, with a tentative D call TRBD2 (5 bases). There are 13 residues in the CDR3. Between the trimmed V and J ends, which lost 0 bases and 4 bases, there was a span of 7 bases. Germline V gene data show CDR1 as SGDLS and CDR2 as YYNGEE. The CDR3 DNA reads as TGTGCCAGCAGCGTAGGAGGAGGAGAGACCCAGTACTTC. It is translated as CASSVGGGETQYF. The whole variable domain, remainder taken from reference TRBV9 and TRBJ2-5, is DSGVTQTPKHLITATGQRVTLRCSPRSGDLSVYWYQQSLDQGLQFLIQYYNGEERAKGNILERFSAQQFPDLHSELNLSSLELGDSALYFCASSVGGGETQYFGPGTRLLVL.

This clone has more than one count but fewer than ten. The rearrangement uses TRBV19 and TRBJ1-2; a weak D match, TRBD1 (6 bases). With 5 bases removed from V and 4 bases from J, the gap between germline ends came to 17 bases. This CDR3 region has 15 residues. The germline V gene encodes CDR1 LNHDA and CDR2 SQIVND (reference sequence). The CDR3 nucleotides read TGTGCCAGTAGTCCCCGGGGTCAGGGGACCTATGGCTACACCTTC. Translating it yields CASSPRGQGTYGYTF.

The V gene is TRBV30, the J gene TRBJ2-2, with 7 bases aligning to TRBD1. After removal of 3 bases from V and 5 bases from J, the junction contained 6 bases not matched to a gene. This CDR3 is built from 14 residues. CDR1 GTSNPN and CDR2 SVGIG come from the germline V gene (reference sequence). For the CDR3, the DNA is TGTGCCTGGAGGCCGGGACAGAGGACCGGGGAGCTGTTTTTT. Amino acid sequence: CAWRPGQRTGELFF.

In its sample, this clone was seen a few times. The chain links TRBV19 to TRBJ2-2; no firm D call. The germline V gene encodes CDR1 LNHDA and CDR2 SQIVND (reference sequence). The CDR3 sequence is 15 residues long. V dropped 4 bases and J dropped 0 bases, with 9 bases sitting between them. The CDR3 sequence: CASSKPRTNTGELFF. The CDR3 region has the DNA TGTGCCAGTAGTAAACCCAGAACGAACACCGGGGAGCTGTTTTTT.

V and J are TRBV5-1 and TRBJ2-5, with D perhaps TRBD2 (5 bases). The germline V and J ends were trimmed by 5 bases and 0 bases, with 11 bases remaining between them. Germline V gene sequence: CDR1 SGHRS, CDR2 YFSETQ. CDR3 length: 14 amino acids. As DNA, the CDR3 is TGCGCCAGCAGTCGGAACGGGGACCAAGAGACCCAGTACTTC. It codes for CASSRNGDQETQYF.

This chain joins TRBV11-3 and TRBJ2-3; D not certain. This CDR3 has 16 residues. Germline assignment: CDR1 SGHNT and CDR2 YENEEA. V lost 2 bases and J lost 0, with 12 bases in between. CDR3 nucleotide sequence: TGTGCCAGCAGCTTACTGGCCGGTGCTAGCACAGATACGCAGTATTTT. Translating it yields CASSLLAGASTDTQYF.

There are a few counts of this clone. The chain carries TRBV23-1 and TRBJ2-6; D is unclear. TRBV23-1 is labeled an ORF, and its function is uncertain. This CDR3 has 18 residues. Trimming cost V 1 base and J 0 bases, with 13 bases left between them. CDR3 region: CASSQFGLPRSGANVLTF. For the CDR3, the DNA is TGCGCCAGCAGTCAATTTGGCCTCCCCCGCTCTGGGGCCAACGTCCTGACTTTC.

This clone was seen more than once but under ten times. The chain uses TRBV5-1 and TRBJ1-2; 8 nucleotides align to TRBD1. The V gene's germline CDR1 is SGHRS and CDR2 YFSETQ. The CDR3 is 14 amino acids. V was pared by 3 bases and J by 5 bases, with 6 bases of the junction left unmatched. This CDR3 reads CASSSGQAFYGYTF. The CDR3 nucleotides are TGCGCCAGCAGCTCGGGACAGGCGTTTTATGGCTACACCTTC.

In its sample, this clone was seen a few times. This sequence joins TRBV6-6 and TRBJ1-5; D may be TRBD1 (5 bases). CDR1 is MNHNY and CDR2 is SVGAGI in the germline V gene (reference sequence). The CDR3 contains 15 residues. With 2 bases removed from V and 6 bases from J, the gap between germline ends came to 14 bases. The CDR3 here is CASSYVQGGGQPQHF. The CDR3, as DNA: TGTGCCAGCAGTTACGTCCAGGGAGGAGGTCAGCCCCAGCATTTT.

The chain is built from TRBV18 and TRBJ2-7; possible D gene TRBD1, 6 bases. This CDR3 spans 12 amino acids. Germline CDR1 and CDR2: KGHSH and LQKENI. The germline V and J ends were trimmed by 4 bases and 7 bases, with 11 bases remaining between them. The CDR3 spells CASSLAQGEQYF. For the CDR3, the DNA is TGTGCCAGCTCACTGGCGCAGGGGGAGCAGTACTTC.

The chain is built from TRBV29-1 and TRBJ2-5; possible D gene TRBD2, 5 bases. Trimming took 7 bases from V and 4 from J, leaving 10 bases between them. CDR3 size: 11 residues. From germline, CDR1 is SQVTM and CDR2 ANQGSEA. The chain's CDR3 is CSAGWGETQYF. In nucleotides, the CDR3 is TGCAGCGCGGGGTGGGGAGAGACCCAGTACTTC.

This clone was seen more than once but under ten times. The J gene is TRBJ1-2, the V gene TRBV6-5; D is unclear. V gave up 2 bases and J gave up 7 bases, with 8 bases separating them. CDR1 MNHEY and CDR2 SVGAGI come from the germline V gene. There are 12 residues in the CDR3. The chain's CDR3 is CASSYLGSGYTF. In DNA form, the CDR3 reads TGTGCCAGCAGTTACCTTGGGAGTGGCTACACCTTC.

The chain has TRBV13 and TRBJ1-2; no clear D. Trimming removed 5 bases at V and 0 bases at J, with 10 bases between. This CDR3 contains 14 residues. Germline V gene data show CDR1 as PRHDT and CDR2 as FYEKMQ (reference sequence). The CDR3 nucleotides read TGTGCCAGCAGCCGGACGGCTACTAACTATGGCTACACCTTC. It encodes CASSRTATNYGYTF. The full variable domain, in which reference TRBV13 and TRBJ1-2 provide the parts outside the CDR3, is AAGVIQSPRHLIKEKRETATLKCYPIPRHDTVYWYQQGPGQDPQFLISFYEKMQSDKGSIPDRFSAQQFSDYHSELNMSSLELGDSALYFCASSRTATNYGYTFGSGTRLTVV.

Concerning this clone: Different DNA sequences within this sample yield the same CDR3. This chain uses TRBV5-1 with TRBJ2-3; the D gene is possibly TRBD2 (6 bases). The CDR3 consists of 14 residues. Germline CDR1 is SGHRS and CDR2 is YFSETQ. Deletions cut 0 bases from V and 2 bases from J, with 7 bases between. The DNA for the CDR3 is TGCGCCAGCAGCTTGGGCGGGACCACAGATACGCAGTATTTT. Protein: CASSLGGTTDTQYF.

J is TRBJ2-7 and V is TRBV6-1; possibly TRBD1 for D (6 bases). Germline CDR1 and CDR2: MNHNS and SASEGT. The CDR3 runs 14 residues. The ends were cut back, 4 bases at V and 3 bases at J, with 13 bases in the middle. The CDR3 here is CASSGARDNYEQYF. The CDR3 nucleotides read TGTGCCAGCAGTGGGGCCCGGGACAACTACGAGCAGTACTTC.

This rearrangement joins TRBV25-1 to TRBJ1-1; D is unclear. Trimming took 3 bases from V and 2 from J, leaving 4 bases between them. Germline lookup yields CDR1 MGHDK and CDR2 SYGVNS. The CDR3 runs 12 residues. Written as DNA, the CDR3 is TGTGCCAGCAGTGATAGAAACACTGAAGCTTTCTTT. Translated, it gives CASSDRNTEAFF.

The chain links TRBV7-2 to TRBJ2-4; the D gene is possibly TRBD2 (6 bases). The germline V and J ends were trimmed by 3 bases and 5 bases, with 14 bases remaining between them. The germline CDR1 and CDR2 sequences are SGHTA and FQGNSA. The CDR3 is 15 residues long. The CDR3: CASSLTGTWENIQYF. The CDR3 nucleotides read TGTGCCAGCAGCTTGACGGGGACTTGGGAAAACATTCAGTACTTC.

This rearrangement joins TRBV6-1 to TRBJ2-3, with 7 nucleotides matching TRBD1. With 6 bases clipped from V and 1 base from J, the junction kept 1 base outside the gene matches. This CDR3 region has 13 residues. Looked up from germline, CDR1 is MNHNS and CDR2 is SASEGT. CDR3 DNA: TGTGCCAGCAGGGGACAGCGCACAGATACGCAGTATTTT. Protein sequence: CASRGQRTDTQYF.

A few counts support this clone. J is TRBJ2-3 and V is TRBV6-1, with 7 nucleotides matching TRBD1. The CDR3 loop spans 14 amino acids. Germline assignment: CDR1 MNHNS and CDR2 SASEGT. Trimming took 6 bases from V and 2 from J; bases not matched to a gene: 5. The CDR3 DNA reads TGTGCCAGCAGCGCGACAGGGAACACAGATACGCAGTATTTT. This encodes CASSATGNTDTQYF.

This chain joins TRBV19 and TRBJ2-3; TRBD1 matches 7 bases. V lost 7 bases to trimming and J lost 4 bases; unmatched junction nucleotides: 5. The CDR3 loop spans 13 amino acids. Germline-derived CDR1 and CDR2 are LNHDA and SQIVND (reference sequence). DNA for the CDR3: TGTGCCAGTACGTCTACAGGGGCAGATACGCAGTATTTT. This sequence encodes CASTSTGADTQYF.

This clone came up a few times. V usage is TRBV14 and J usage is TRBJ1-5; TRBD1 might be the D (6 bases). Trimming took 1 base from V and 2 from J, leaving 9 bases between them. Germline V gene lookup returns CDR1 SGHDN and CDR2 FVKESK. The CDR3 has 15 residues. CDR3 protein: CASSQGGRGNQPQHF. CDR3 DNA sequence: TGTGCCAGCAGCCAAGGGGGGCGCGGCAATCAGCCCCAGCATTTT.

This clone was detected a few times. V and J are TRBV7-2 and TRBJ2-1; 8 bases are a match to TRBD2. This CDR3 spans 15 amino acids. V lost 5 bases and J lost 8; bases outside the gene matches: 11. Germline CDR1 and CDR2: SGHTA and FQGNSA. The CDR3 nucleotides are TGTGCCAGCAGCCTTGGACTAGCTCCGTTTGATGAGCAGTTCTTC. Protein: CASSLGLAPFDEQFF.